This TCR beta chain was profiled in a study of blood T cell repertoires in COVID-19 (dated by TCRdb to 2019 to 2021). Broadly, across the study: Collaborator samples came from the United States, Italy and Spain and covered acute and convalescent phases of COVID-19. The prospective study material was composed of cDNA or gDNA derived from T cells, B-cell-depleted T cells, or PBMCs. Subjects who had been exposed to COVID-19, were actively infected with it, or had recovered from it provided the deeply sampled blood TCRbeta repertoires that made up the dataset. The repertoires were released in a freely available public database intended as a resource for research on the immune response to SARS-CoV-2. Samples were obtained from the ongoing ImmuneRACE study (first 160 participants) and from about 1,300 subjects provided by 6 global collaborators. Nearly every sample came with metadata listing a de-identified subject ID, COVID-19 status, age in years and sex. Where available, HLA class I and class II types were taken from metadata supplied by the sample provider and were not determined by assay-based typing. Here is what the overall study found, with its caveats: The amount of clinical and demographic metadata varied by source and participant and was provided uncurated.

The immunoSEQ Assay, a bias-controlled multiplex PCR, was used to amplify TCRbeta CDR3 regions from genomic DNA. Per the source publication's procedure: The number of nucleated cells in each sample was estimated from the amplification of reference gene primers within the assay. To quantify the absolute abundance of each unique TCRbeta CDR3 rearrangement, sequence reads were collapsed and filtered. For each sample, productive Simpson clonality was calculated as the square root of Simpson's diversity index across productive rearrangements. What TCRdb holds here is the immuneACCESS table cut down to in-frame rearrangements. Part of the clones is not present; checked against another copy, under half of the missing clones reflect an unresolved V gene, and the others are unexplained. Clone size and the V and J calls come from that table; the DNA yielded D and trimming. The sample yields tens of thousands of clones; 86% were counted once. Of the sample, 1.5% to 2.5% falls within the top ten clones.

Sequences KGHSH (CDR1) and LQKENI (CDR2) are obtained from the germline V gene. Germline trimming amounts to 3 bases on V and 7 bases on J, with 8 as the count of junction bases outside the gene matches. Taken from cysteine to phenylalanine, the CDR3 has 14 residues. Left in the record is the CDR3 DNA by itself, 42 bases read in frame from the first base. Collaborating institutions collected whole blood in K2EDTA tubes following their own protocols. For TCRbeta analysis, collaborators shipped samples in one of three forms: frozen whole blood, isolated PBMCs, or DNA extracted from either of those sample types. As regards this clone: Its antigen is not yet known. Nothing much larger sits one base from this clone, and base qualities are not available.

The rearrangement joined TRBV18 to TRBJ1-1; 7 junctional bases match TRBD1. The sequenced sample consisted of peripheral blood. This sequence originates from a man aged 25-45 years with acute or convalescent COVID-19. The CDR3 region has the sequence CASSPGTELHEAFF. The DNA sequence is given as TGTGCCAGCTCACCGGGGACAGAACTACATGAAGCTTTCTTT.